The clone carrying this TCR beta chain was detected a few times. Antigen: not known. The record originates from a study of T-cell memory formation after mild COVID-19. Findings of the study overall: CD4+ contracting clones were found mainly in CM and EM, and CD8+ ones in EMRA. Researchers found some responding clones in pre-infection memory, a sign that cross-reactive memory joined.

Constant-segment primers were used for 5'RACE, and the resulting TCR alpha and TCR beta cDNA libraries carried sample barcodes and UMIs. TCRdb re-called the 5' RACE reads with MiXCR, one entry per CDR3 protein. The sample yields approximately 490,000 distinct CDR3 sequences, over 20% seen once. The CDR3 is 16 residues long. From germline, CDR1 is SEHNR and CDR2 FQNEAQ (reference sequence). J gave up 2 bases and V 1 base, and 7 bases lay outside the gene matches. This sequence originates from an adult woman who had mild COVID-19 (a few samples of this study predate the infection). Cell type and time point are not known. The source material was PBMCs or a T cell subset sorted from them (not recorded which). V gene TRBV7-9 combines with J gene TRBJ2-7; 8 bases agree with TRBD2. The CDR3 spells CASSLGRRGVTYEQYF. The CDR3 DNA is TGTGCCAGCAGCTTAGGGCGGCGGGGGGTGACCTACGAGCAGTACTTC.